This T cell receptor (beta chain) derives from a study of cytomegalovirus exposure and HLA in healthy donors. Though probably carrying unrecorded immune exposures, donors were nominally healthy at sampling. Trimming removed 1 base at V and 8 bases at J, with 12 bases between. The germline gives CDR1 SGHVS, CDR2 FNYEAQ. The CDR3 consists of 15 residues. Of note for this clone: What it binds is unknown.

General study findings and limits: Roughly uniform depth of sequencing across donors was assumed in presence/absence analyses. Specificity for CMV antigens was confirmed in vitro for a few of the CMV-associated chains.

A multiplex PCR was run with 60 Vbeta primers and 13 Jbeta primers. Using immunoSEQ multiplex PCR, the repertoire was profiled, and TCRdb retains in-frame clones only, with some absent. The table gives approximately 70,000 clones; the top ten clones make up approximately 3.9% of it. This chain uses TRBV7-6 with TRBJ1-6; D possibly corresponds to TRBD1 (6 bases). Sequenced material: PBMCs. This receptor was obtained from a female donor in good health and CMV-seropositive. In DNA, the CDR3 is TGTGCCAGCAGCTTAGATGGGGGCGGTGATTCACCCCTCCACTTT. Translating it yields CASSLDGGGDSPLHF.